The 19 T cell receptor beta chains below all came from one sample that was sequenced in a study of T cell changes during pregnancy in multiple sclerosis. Libraries were prepared by immunoSEQ multiplex PCR; TCRdb keeps only in-frame clonotypes and omits some of them. The repertoire holds 95,000 to 150,000 clones, roughly 92% seen once, with approximately 5.8% in the top ten. The specimen comprised peripheral blood, sampled before pregnancy. The receptors derive from a female donor with multiple sclerosis, enrolled in a pregnancy study.

This chain joins TRBV7-2 and TRBJ2-6; unclear D gene. The CDR3 extends over 15 amino acids. Germline V lookup: CDR1 SGHTA, CDR2 FQGNSA. The germline V and J ends were trimmed by 5 bases and 0 bases, with 8 bases remaining between them. The CDR3 is CASSQVGSGANVLTF. The CDR3 nucleotides read TGTGCCAGCAGCCAAGTCGGCTCTGGGGCCAACGTCCTGACTTTC.

The chain is built from TRBV5-6 and TRBJ2-1; tentative D call: TRBD2 (5 bases). This CDR3 has 15 residues. The V end was cut by 3 bases, the J end by 5 bases, with 15 bases between. CDR1 is SGHDT, CDR2 YYEEEE, per germline. CDR3 residues: CASSSIHLRDNEQFF. DNA for the CDR3: TGTGCCAGCAGCTCGATACACCTGAGGGACAATGAGCAGTTCTTC.

The J gene is TRBJ1-2, the V gene TRBV9; maybe TRBD1 (6 bases). Germline assignment: CDR1 SGDLS and CDR2 YYNGEE. This CDR3 has 13 residues. The germline V and J ends were trimmed by 0 bases and 7 bases, with 10 bases remaining between them. In DNA form, the CDR3 reads TGTGCCAGCAGCGTAGAAGGGGGGGCTGGCTACACCTTC. Translation gives CASSVEGGAGYTF. The full variable domain, its missing parts supplied by reference TRBV9 and TRBJ1-2, is DSGVTQTPKHLITATGQRVTLRCSPRSGDLSVYWYQQSLDQGLQFLIQYYNGEERAKGNILERFSAQQFPDLHSELNLSSLELGDSALYFCASSVEGGAGYTFGSGTRLTVV.

The chain couples TRBV19 to TRBJ1-2; 7 bases line up with TRBD1. The CDR3 totals 13 residues. V was pared by 7 bases and J by 5 bases, with 7 bases of the junction left unmatched. Per the germline V gene, CDR1 is LNHDA and CDR2 is SQIVND (reference sequence). The chain's CDR3 is CASKPGQQYGYTF. As DNA, the CDR3 is TGTGCCAGTAAACCGGGACAGCAATATGGCTACACCTTC.

DNA of the CDR3: TGCGCCAGCAGCGCTTGGACAGGCTCAACCCTCTATGGCTACACCTTC. This translates into CASSAWTGSTLYGYTF. The V gene is TRBV5-1, the J gene TRBJ1-2, with 7 bases identical to TRBD1. With V trimmed by 4 bases and J by 4 bases, 13 bases remained unmatched. There are 16 residues in the CDR3. Germline V gene sequence: CDR1 SGHRS, CDR2 YFSETQ. Supplemented by reference TRBV5-1 and TRBJ1-2, the full variable domain reads KAGVTQTPRYLIKTRGQQVTLSCSPISGHRSVSWYQQTPGQGLQFLFEYFSETQRNKGNFPGRFSGRQFSNSRSEMNVSTLELGDSALYLCASSAWTGSTLYGYTFGSGTRLTVV.

The chain carries TRBV19 and TRBJ1-2, with no clear D. CDR3 length: 14 amino acids. The V and J ends lost 7 bases and 2 bases respectively, with 14 bases between them. The V gene's germline CDR1 is LNHDA and CDR2 SQIVND (reference sequence). Here the CDR3 reads CASTEIRRNYGYTF. The CDR3 nucleotides are TGTGCCAGTACCGAGATTAGGCGGAACTATGGCTACACCTTC.

The chain recombines TRBV21-1 with TRBJ2-1; TRBD1, the table's D call, lacks a check against the DNA. TRBV21-1 is given as a pseudogene. This CDR3 has 17 amino acids. The CDR3 nucleotides read TGTGCCAGCAGCAAAGGAGGAACAGGGTTTCCTGACAATGAGCAGTTCTTC. Its translation is CASSKGGTGFPDNEQFF.

The chain combines TRBV5-1 with TRBJ1-4, with a tentative D call TRBD1 (5 bases). Trimming removed 0 bases from V and 5 bases from J, with 8 bases in between. There are 14 residues in the CDR3. Germline V gene data show CDR1 as SGHRS and CDR2 as YFSETQ. The CDR3 sequence is CASSLGTLNEKLFF. DNA of the CDR3: TGCGCCAGCAGCTTGGGGACACTGAATGAAAAACTGTTTTTT. Variable domain in full (rest from reference TRBV5-1 and TRBJ1-4): KAGVTQTPRYLIKTRGQQVTLSCSPISGHRSVSWYQQTPGQGLQFLFEYFSETQRNKGNFPGRFSGRQFSNSRSEMNVSTLELGDSALYLCASSLGTLNEKLFFGSGTQLSVL.

The chain is built from TRBV7-6 and TRBJ1-6; 10 bases are a match to TRBD1. Germline values: CDR1 SGHVS, CDR2 FNYEAQ. This CDR3 has 17 residues. J lost 4 bases, V lost 1 base, and 4 bases had no gene match. CDR3: CASSLGGQGFYNSPLHF. The CDR3 coding sequence is TGTGCCAGCAGCTTAGGGGGACAGGGGTTTTATAATTCACCCCTCCACTTT.

Only one count was recorded for this clone. This rearrangement joins TRBV28 to TRBJ2-7; D is perhaps TRBD1 (6 bases). V was pared by 3 bases and J by 6 bases, with 18 bases between. The CDR3 spans 15 residues. Germline CDR1 reads MDHEN; CDR2 reads SYDVKM. The CDR3 DNA is TGTGCCAGCAGTTTGCCCGGACAGCCTGCGGTCGAGCAGTACTTC. Translated, it gives CASSLPGQPAVEQYF.

The chain recombines TRBV28 with TRBJ2-3; TRBD2 agrees at 12 bases. Germline CDR1 reads MDHEN; CDR2 reads SYDVKM. The CDR3 is 16 amino acids. The V and J ends lost 6 bases and 3 bases, in that order; junction bases with no gene match: 7. DNA of the CDR3: TGTGCCAGCAGCTTAACTAGCGGGAGGCCGACAGATACGCAGTATTTT. Protein product: CASSLTSGRPTDTQYF.

This chain connects TRBV7-2 to TRBJ2-7; TRBD2 might be the D (5 bases). The CDR3 spans 15 residues. Germline V gives CDR1 SGHTA, CDR2 FQGNSA. Trimming cost V 1 base and J 3 bases, with 13 bases left between them. CDR3 in amino acids: CASSLGQARVYEQYF. The CDR3 DNA reads as TGTGCCAGCAGCTTAGGGCAGGCGAGGGTCTACGAGCAGTACTTC.

The genes are TRBV30 and TRBJ2-6; 7 nucleotides match TRBD1. CDR3 size: 17 residues. From germline, CDR1 is GTSNPN and CDR2 SVGIG (reference sequence). V was pared by 1 base and J by 4 bases, with 10 bases of the junction left unmatched. The CDR3 nucleotides read TGTGCCTGGAGTGGACCAAGACAGGGAGAGGGGGCCAACGTCCTGACTTTC. This sequence encodes CAWSGPRQGEGANVLTF. The full variable domain, with the rest looked up from reference TRBV30 and TRBJ2-6, is SQTIHQWPATLVQPVGSPLSLECTVEGTSNPNLYWYRQAAGRGLQLLFYSVGIGQISSEVPQNLSASRPQDRQFILSSKKLLLSDSGFYLCAWSGPRQGEGANVLTFGAGSRLTVL.

V is TRBV30 and J is TRBJ2-7; TRBD1 aligns across 12 bases. With V trimmed by 2 bases and J by 5 bases, 1 base remained unmatched. This CDR3 comprises 13 residues. Germline V gene lookup returns CDR1 GTSNPN and CDR2 SVGIG (reference sequence). CDR3 in amino acids: CAWSRDRGHEQYF. CDR3 bases: TGTGCCTGGAGTCGGGACAGGGGGCACGAGCAGTACTTC.

V gene TRBV6-1 combines with J gene TRBJ2-5; tentatively, D is TRBD1 (6 bases). The J call may be mistaken, given a closer DNA end match to TRBJ2-7. The CDR3 loop spans 14 amino acids. Germline V gene sequence: CDR1 MNHNS, CDR2 SASEGT. CDR3 region: CASSEVYRDYEQYF. The CDR3 DNA is TGTGCCAGCAGTGAAGTCTACAGGGACTACGAGCAGTACTTC.

This clone is a singleton in its sample. This chain connects TRBV10-3 to TRBJ2-1, with 12 bases that match TRBD2. V was pared by 3 bases and J by 4 bases, with 4 bases of the junction left unmatched. This CDR3 comprises 16 residues. Per the germline V gene, CDR1 is ENHRY and CDR2 is SYGVKD. The CDR3 coding sequence is TGTGCCATCAGTGAACCGACTAGCGGGAGATACAATGAGCAGTTCTTC. It codes for CAISEPTSGRYNEQFF.

The rearrangement joins TRBV11-2 to TRBJ2-1; 8 positions match TRBD2. Trimming removed 7 bases from V and 4 bases from J; junction bases left unmatched: 3. In germline, CDR1 is SGHAT, CDR2 FQNNGV. The length of the CDR3 is 13 residues. Written as DNA, the CDR3 is TGTGCCAGCACCCGGGGGGGTTACAATGAGCAGTTCTTC. Protein: CASTRGGYNEQFF.

The chain couples TRBV19 to TRBJ2-1; maybe TRBD1 (6 bases). The CDR3 extends over 14 amino acids. The germline gives CDR1 LNHDA, CDR2 SQIVND (reference sequence). Trimming took off 5 bases at V and 4 bases at J, with 12 bases between the two ends. CDR3 residues: CASSDAGAYNEQFF. The CDR3 region has the DNA TGTGCCAGTAGTGATGCAGGGGCTTACAATGAGCAGTTCTTC.

CDR3 nucleotide sequence: TGTGCCAGCAGCCAAGGACAGGGATATGGCTACACCTTC. It codes for CASSQGQGYGYTF. The rearrangement joins TRBV14 to TRBJ1-2; 7 bases align to TRBD1. The CDR3 consists of 13 residues. Per germline, CDR1 SGHDN and CDR2 FVKESK. V trimming: 1 base; J trimming: 5 bases; junction bases outside the gene matches: 1. Using reference TRBV14 and TRBJ1-2 for the parts outside the CDR3, the full variable domain is EAGVTQFPSHSVIEKGQTVTLRCDPISGHDNLYWYRRVMGKEIKFLLHFVKESKQDESGMPNNRFLAERTGGTYSTLKVQPAELEDSGVYFCASSQGQGYGYTFGSGTRLTVV.